Below, 20 T cell receptor beta chains from the same sample are listed, as sequenced in a study of CD8 T cells in Susac syndrome. Random hexamers were used to reverse transcribe an amount of roughly 0.45 to 1 ug RNA. TCRdb re-analysed the immunoSEQ multiplex PCR reads in MiXCR, keeping a single row per CDR3 protein. Among some 300,000 distinct CDR3 sequences listed, approximately 81% were seen once. The sample taken for sequencing was CD8+ T cells from PBMCs. These receptors originate from a human donor with multiple sclerosis.

DNA of the CDR3: TGTGCCAGCAGCGATGGACCGGGACCCAGTTGCGAGCAGTACTTC. Its translation: CASSDGPGPSCEQYF. The chain employs TRBV3-1 and TRBJ2-7; the D gene could be TRBD1 or TRBD2 (5 bases each). CDR3 length: 15 residues. V shed 5 bases and J shed 6 bases, with 20 bases lying between them. Germline-derived CDR1 and CDR2 are LGHDT and YNNKEL (reference sequence).

V and J are TRBV20-1 and TRBJ2-2; 9 positions match TRBD2. V shed 0 bases, J shed 5 bases, and the junction held 4 bases outside the gene matches. The germline V gene encodes CDR1 DFQATT and CDR2 SNEGSKA (reference sequence). The CDR3 spans 15 residues. The CDR3 reads CSARELAGDTGELFF. The CDR3 nucleotides read TGCAGTGCTAGAGAATTAGCGGGAGATACCGGGGAGCTGTTTTTT.

The V gene is TRBV7-9, the J gene TRBJ2-2; D ambiguous. V was cut by 5 bases and J by 4 bases, with 11 bases left in between. CDR1 is SEHNR and CDR2 is FQNEAQ in the germline V gene (reference sequence). This CDR3 is 14 amino acids long. CDR3 protein: CASSATSSTGELFF. CDR3 coding DNA: TGTGCCAGCAGCGCGACCAGTTCCACCGGGGAGCTGTTTTTT. The whole variable domain, filled in from reference TRBV7-9 and TRBJ2-2, reads DTGVSQNPRHKITKRGQNVTFRCDPISEHNRLYWYRQTLGQGPEFLTYFQNEAQLEKSRLLSDRFSAERPKGSFSTLEIQRTEQGDSAMYLCASSATSSTGELFFGEGSRLTVL.

This clonotype was observed a few times. The chain has TRBV7-3 and TRBJ2-1; 8 nucleotides line up with TRBD2. In germline, CDR1 is SGHTA, CDR2 FQGTGA. The CDR3 covers 19 residues. J lost 0 bases, V lost 2 bases, and 12 bases had no gene match. CDR3 sequence (DNA): TGTGCCAGCAGCTTAGTGGGGCTAGCGGGTGCGAGCTCCTACAATGAGCAGTTCTTC. Encoded protein: CASSLVGLAGASSYNEQFF.

The rearrangement links TRBV30 to TRBJ2-2; unclear D gene. CDR3 length: 12 amino acids. Trimming pared 0 bases from V and 4 bases from J, leaving 3 bases between. Per the germline V gene, CDR1 is GTSNPN and CDR2 is SVGIG (reference sequence). The CDR3 region has the DNA TGTGCCTGGAGTGTAGCCACCGGGGAGCTGTTTTTT. Translating gives CAWSVATGELFF.

The rearrangement uses TRBV27 and TRBJ2-1; maybe TRBD2 (6 bases). Germline CDR1 MNHEY, CDR2 SMNVEV (reference sequence). This CDR3 region has 16 residues. V gave up 5 bases and J gave up 0 bases, with 14 bases separating them. The CDR3 here is CASSRGAPSSYNEQFF. DNA of the CDR3: TGTGCCAGCAGTCGCGGGGCACCGAGCTCCTACAATGAGCAGTTCTTC.

The chain joins TRBV6-2 or TRBV6-3 to TRBJ2-5, with 9 positions matching TRBD1. The germline CDR1 and CDR2 sequences are MNHEY and SVGEGT. The length of the CDR3 is 14 residues. J gave up 5 bases and V 5 bases, and 6 bases lay outside the gene matches. CDR3 nucleotide sequence: TGTGCCAGCAGTAGACGGACAGGGGTGGAGACCCAGTACTTC. Translating gives CASSRRTGVETQYF.

This clonotype was detected once. This chain joins TRBV28 and TRBJ2-3; D not certain. Between the trimmed V and J ends, which lost 3 bases and 5 bases, there was a span of 6 bases. The CDR3 extends over 12 amino acids. Germline loops: CDR1 MDHEN, CDR2 SYDVKM. CDR3 DNA: TGTGCCAGCAGTTTCAGTCTAGATACGCAGTATTTT. Residues: CASSFSLDTQYF. Combining the CDR3 with reference TRBV28 and TRBJ2-3 gives the whole variable domain DVKVTQSSRYLVKRTGEKVFLECVQDMDHENMFWYRQDPGLGLRLIYFSYDVKMKEKGDIPEGYSVSREKKERFSLILESASTNQTSMYLCASSFSLDTQYFGPGTRLTVL.

V and J are TRBV5-1 and TRBJ1-5, with D tentatively TRBD1 (6 bases). CDR3 length: 15 residues. Trimming shortened V by 4 bases and J by 8 bases, and 19 bases separated the two germline ends. The germline gives CDR1 SGHRS, CDR2 YFSETQ. The CDR3 is CASSLGGGSLEPQHF. The CDR3 nucleotides are TGCGCCAGCAGCCTAGGAGGGGGGTCTTTAGAGCCCCAGCATTTT.

The chain employs TRBV5-4 and TRBJ2-2; the D is unclear. V was clipped by 3 bases and J by 2 bases, with 11 bases between them. Germline values: CDR1 SGHNT, CDR2 YYREEE (reference sequence). The CDR3 has 15 residues. In nucleotides, the CDR3 is TGTGCCAGCAGCTGGGGTTCGGTTAACACCGGGGAGCTGTTTTTT. It translates to CASSWGSVNTGELFF.

The chain joins TRBV27 to TRBJ2-7; D possibly corresponds to TRBD1 (6 bases). V lost 4 bases and J lost 3, with 13 bases in between. CDR1 is MNHEY, CDR2 SMNVEV, per germline (reference sequence). The CDR3 spans 14 residues. CDR3 loop: CASSSRQVHYEQYF. The CDR3 coding sequence is TGTGCCAGCAGTTCCCGACAGGTCCACTACGAGCAGTACTTC.

The rearrangement joins TRBV23-1 to TRBJ2-5; no clear D. TRBV23-1 is assigned to the ORF class and has an uncertain function. The CDR3 is 12 amino acids. The ends were cut back, 8 bases at V and 10 bases at J, with 17 bases in the middle. In DNA, the CDR3 is TGCGCCAGCCCCCTCCCCCCCCCGGACCAGTACTTC. Translation gives CASPLPPPDQYF.

The chain combines TRBV28 with TRBJ2-7; D could derive from TRBD1 or TRBD2 (6 bases each). Trimming stripped 5 bases from V and 5 bases from J, with 13 bases between. The V gene's germline CDR1 is MDHEN and CDR2 SYDVKM. The CDR3 consists of 13 residues. Written as DNA, the CDR3 is TGTGCCAGCAGTCTAGGCGGGACACACGAGCAGTACTTC. It translates to CASSLGGTHEQYF.

J is TRBJ2-7 and V is TRBV5-8, with D uncertain. The CDR3 has 13 residues. In germline, CDR1 is SGHTS, CDR2 YDEGEE. V lost 3 bases, J lost 5 bases, and 12 bases lay in between. CDR3 in DNA: TGTGCCAGCAGCTGGCTGGGAAGGCACGAGCAGTACTTC. This codes for CASSWLGRHEQYF.

This chain links TRBV27 with TRBJ1-2; D is ambiguous. There are 13 residues in the CDR3. Looked up from germline, CDR1 is MNHEY and CDR2 is SMNVEV (reference sequence). V was shortened by 5 bases and J by 8 bases, with 15 bases between the two germline ends. The CDR3 sequence: CASSPASPYGYTF. The CDR3 coding sequence is TGTGCCAGCAGTCCCGCTTCCCCTTACGGCTACACCTTC.

The CDR3 DNA sequence: TGTGCCAGCAGCCCGCGGTACCAAGAGACCCAGTACTTC. The encoded protein is CASSPRYQETQYF. This chain connects TRBV3-1 to TRBJ2-5; D unresolved. Trimming left V 4 bases short and J 0 bases short, with 6 bases between. CDR3 length: 13 amino acids. Germline assignment: CDR1 LGHDT and CDR2 YNNKEL (reference sequence).

A note on this clonotype: Its ends do not fully match the called genes, so a read error is possible. V and J are TRBV5-6 and TRBJ2-1, with 9 bases lining up with TRBD2. The CDR3 extends over 16 amino acids. Germline CDR1 reads SGHDT; CDR2 reads YYEEEE. DNA for the CDR3: TGTGCCAGCAGCTTGAGCTGGCGGGAGGGAGGACATGAGCGGTTCTTC. Its translation is CASSLSWREGGHERFF.

V usage is TRBV5-5 and J usage is TRBJ2-7, with TRBD2 identical over 9 bases. The length of the CDR3 is 15 residues. With 4 bases clipped from V and 2 bases from J, the junction kept 7 bases outside the gene matches. Germline V gene sequence: CDR1 SGHKS, CDR2 YYEKEE (reference sequence). The CDR3 region has the DNA TGTGCCAGCAGCGTGGGACTAGCTAACACCTACGAGCAGTACTTC. Its protein product is CASSVGLANTYEQYF.

The CDR3 DNA follows: TGTGCCAGCAGTCCAGGGGGGGTCAATGAGCAGTTCTTC. This sequence encodes CASSPGGVNEQFF. The rearrangement links TRBV6-6 to TRBJ2-1; D tentatively reads TRBD1 or TRBD2 (7 bases each). CDR3 length: 13 amino acids. Trimming took 5 bases from V and 6 from J, leaving 11 bases between them. The germline V gene encodes CDR1 MNHNY and CDR2 SVGAGI (reference sequence).

This clonotype came up once. The V and J genes are TRBV24-1 and TRBJ2-3; 9 bases align to TRBD1. The CDR3 sequence is 16 residues long. The V segment lost 4 bases and the J segment 3 bases; nucleotides outside the gene matches: 7. Germline CDR1 and CDR2: KGHDR and SFDVKD. CDR3 bases: TGTGCCACCAGTGAGGTCGGGACAGGGAGGACAGATACGCAGTATTTT. This sequence encodes CATSEVGTGRTDTQYF.